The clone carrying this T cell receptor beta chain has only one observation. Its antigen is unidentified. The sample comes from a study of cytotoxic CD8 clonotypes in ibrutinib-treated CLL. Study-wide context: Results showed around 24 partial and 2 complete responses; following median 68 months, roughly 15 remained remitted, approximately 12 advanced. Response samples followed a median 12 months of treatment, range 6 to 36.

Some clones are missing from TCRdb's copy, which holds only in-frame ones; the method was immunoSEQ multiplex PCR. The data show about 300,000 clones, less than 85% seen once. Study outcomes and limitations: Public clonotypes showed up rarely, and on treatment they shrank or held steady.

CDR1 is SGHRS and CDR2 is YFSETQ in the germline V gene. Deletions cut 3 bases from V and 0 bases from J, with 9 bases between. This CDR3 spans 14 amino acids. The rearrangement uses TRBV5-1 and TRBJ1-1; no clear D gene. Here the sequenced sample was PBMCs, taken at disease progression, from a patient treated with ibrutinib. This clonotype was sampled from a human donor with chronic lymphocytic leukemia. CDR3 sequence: CASSSTVMNTEAFF. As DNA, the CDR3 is TGCGCCAGCAGCTCCACAGTGATGAACACTGAAGCTTTCTTT. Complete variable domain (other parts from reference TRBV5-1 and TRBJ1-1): KAGVTQTPRYLIKTRGQQVTLSCSPISGHRSVSWYQQTPGQGLQFLFEYFSETQRNKGNFPGRFSGRQFSNSRSEMNVSTLELGDSALYLCASSSTVMNTEAFFGQGTRLTVV.